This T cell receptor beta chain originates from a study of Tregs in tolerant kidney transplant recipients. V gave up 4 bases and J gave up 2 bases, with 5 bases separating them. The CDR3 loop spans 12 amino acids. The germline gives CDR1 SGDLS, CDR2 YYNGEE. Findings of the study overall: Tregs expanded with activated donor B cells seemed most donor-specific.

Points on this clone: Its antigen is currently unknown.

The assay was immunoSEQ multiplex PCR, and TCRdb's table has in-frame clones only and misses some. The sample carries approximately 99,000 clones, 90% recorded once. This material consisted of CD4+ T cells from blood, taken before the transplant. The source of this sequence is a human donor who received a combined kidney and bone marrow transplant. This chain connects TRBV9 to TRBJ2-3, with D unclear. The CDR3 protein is CASSYSTDTQYF. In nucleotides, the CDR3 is TGTGCCAGCAGCTATTCCACAGATACGCAGTATTTT. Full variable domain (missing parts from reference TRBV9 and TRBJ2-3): DSGVTQTPKHLITATGQRVTLRCSPRSGDLSVYWYQQSLDQGLQFLIQYYNGEERAKGNILERFSAQQFPDLHSELNLSSLELGDSALYFCASSYSTDTQYFGPGTRLTVL.